A single sample gave rise to the 20 T cell receptor beta chains below, sequenced in a study of shared clonotypes between healthy human individuals. Sequencing used immunoSEQ multiplex PCR; TCRdb keeps in-frame clones, though not all of them. The sample lists roughly 410,000 clones, about 96% occurring once. Source material: memory CD8+ T cells sorted from blood. The subset is: CD45RO+ cells pooled with CCR7-negative TemRA cells. Source of these receptors: a man aged 25 to 40 in good health.

The chain couples TRBV30 to TRBJ2-3, with D perhaps matching TRBD1 (6 bases). Germline-derived CDR1 and CDR2 are GTSNPN and SVGIG (reference sequence). CDR3 length: 13 amino acids. The germline V and J ends were trimmed by 5 bases and 3 bases, with 12 bases remaining between them. CDR3 in amino acids: CAWGDQGTDTQYF. The CDR3, as DNA: TGTGCCTGGGGGGACCAGGGGACAGATACGCAGTATTTT.

This clone showed up just a few times. The same CDR3 arises from other DNA sequences in this sample as well. This chain links TRBV28 with TRBJ1-1, with D hard to call. The germline V gene has CDR1 MDHEN and CDR2 SYDVKM. The V and J ends lost 2 bases and 5 bases respectively, with 9 bases between them. The length of the CDR3 is 13 residues. CDR3 nucleotide sequence: TGTGCCAGCAGTTTAGGAGGCGATACTGAAGCTTTCTTT. The encoded protein is CASSLGGDTEAFF.

This chain uses TRBV30 with TRBJ1-2; tentatively, D is TRBD1 (6 bases). Germline values: CDR1 GTSNPN, CDR2 SVGIG (reference sequence). Trimming stripped 8 bases from V and 6 bases from J, with 16 bases between. This CDR3 has 12 residues. CDR3 region: CARNRARDGYTF. CDR3 DNA: TGTGCCCGAAACAGGGCTCGGGATGGCTACACCTTC. Combining the CDR3 with reference TRBV30 and TRBJ1-2 gives the whole variable domain SQTIHQWPATLVQPVGSPLSLECTVEGTSNPNLYWYRQAAGRGLQLLFYSVGIGQISSEVPQNLSASRPQDRQFILSSKKLLLSDSGFYLCARNRARDGYTFGSGTRLTVV.

The chain joins TRBV4-1 to TRBJ2-1; D gene ambiguous. The CDR3 has 13 amino acids. V lost 2 bases to trimming and J lost 10 bases, with 12 bases between them. Germline CDR1 is MGHRA and CDR2 is YSYEKL. As DNA, the CDR3 is TGCGCCAGCAGCCAATTGCGGTTATACGAGCAGTTCTTC. Translated: CASSQLRLYEQFF.

Comment on this clone: Other DNA sequences in this sample translate to the same CDR3. This chain links TRBV9 with TRBJ2-1; unclear D gene. The V end lost 1 base, the J end lost 0 bases, and 5 bases lay between the germline ends. The germline V gene encodes CDR1 SGDLS and CDR2 YYNGEE. The CDR3 loop spans 14 amino acids. The CDR3 reads CASSVTGSYNEQFF. DNA of the CDR3: TGTGCCAGCAGCGTAACTGGCTCCTACAATGAGCAGTTCTTC.

This clone has a single count. This CDR3 is CASSPEIPQGPKNIQYF. CDR3 nucleotides: TGTGCCAGCAGCCCCGAAATACCACAGGGCCCCAAAAACATTCAGTACTTC. J is TRBJ2-4 and V is TRBV28, with D perhaps matching TRBD1 (6 bases). CDR1 MDHEN and CDR2 SYDVKM come from the germline V gene. The CDR3 totals 17 residues. With 6 bases removed from V and 2 bases from J, the gap between germline ends came to 20 bases.

The rearrangement links TRBV10-3 to TRBJ1-6; no clear D gene. The CDR3 consists of 16 residues. V dropped 1 base and J dropped 5 bases, with 12 bases sitting between them. In germline, CDR1 is ENHRY, CDR2 SYGVKD. The DNA for the CDR3 is TGTGCCATCAGTGAGTTGAGGGTTCACCATAATTCACCCCTCCACTTT. Its translation is CAISELRVHHNSPLHF.

Concerning this clone: The same CDR3 also results from other DNA sequences found in this sample. The chain recombines TRBV28 with TRBJ2-7; 13 bases map to TRBD2. CDR1 MDHEN and CDR2 SYDVKM come from the germline V gene. The CDR3 has 13 amino acids. The V gene end was trimmed by 6 bases and the J gene end by 4 bases; junction bases not matched to a gene: 0. CDR3 sequence (DNA): TGTGCCAGCAGACTAGCGGGAGGGTACGAGCAGTACTTC. This codes for CASRLAGGYEQYF.

This chain uses TRBV20-1 with TRBJ2-3; D not certain. CDR1 DFQATT and CDR2 SNEGSKA come from the germline V gene (reference sequence). This CDR3 comprises 11 residues. V dropped 6 bases and J dropped 2 bases, with 6 bases sitting between them. This CDR3 is CSAGVTDTQYF. CDR3 nucleotides: TGCAGTGCAGGCGTCACAGATACGCAGTATTTT.

This chain links TRBV5-4 with TRBJ2-3; D remains unclear. Germline V gene sequence: CDR1 SGHNT, CDR2 YYREEE (reference sequence). CDR3 length: 13 residues. Between the trimmed V and J ends, which lost 2 bases and 6 bases, there was a span of 10 bases. CDR3 loop: CASSFGRADTQYF. As DNA, the CDR3 is TGTGCCAGCAGCTTTGGGCGCGCCGATACGCAGTATTTT.

The chain employs TRBV19 and TRBJ2-7, with 12 bases matching TRBD2. The junction had 7 bases not matched to a gene; V was cut back by 4 bases and J by 6 bases. The CDR3 has 15 amino acids. From germline, CDR1 is LNHDA and CDR2 SQIVND (reference sequence). CDR3 loop: CASSTATSGSVEQYF. DNA for the CDR3: TGTGCCAGTAGTACAGCGACTAGCGGGAGTGTCGAGCAGTACTTC.

The CDR3 nucleotides are TGTGCCAGCAGTCCAAACAGGGTCGAGCAGTACTTC. This gives the protein CASSPNRVEQYF. The gene calls are TRBV27 and TRBJ2-7; the D gene is possibly TRBD1 (6 bases). V shed 5 bases and J shed 6 bases, with 11 bases lying between them. This CDR3 contains 12 residues. Germline CDR1 is MNHEY and CDR2 is SMNVEV (reference sequence).

The chain carries TRBV10-3 and TRBJ2-7; 8 nucleotides agree with TRBD2. The CDR3 consists of 12 residues. J lost 6 bases, V lost 10 bases, and 8 bases had no gene match. Germline assignment: CDR1 ENHRY and CDR2 SYGVKD. The CDR3 DNA reads as TGTGCCACCCGGGGGGGGCTGGGCGAGCAGTACTTC. Translating it yields CATRGGLGEQYF.

J is TRBJ1-1 and V is TRBV29-1; TRBD1 is a possible D gene (5 bases). V shed 5 bases and J shed 1 base, with 14 bases lying between them. Germline CDR1 SQVTM, CDR2 ANQGSEA. The CDR3 runs to 14 residues. CDR3 loop: CSVHAGTRNTEAFF. The CDR3 DNA sequence: TGCAGCGTTCATGCAGGGACGAGGAACACTGAAGCTTTCTTT.

Remarks on this clone: The same CDR3 is also encoded by other DNA sequences in this sample. The V gene is TRBV19, the J gene TRBJ2-5, with D tentatively TRBD1 or TRBD2 (5 bases each). CDR3 size: 12 residues. Germline V gives CDR1 LNHDA, CDR2 SQIVND (reference sequence). Trimming pared 1 base from V and 5 bases from J, leaving 5 bases between. This CDR3 reads CASSIGGETQYF. CDR3 in DNA: TGTGCCAGTAGTATAGGGGGGGAGACCCAGTACTTC.

This chain uses TRBV7-6 with TRBJ2-7; D is unclear. The CDR3 length is 13 residues. From germline, CDR1 is SGHVS and CDR2 FNYEAQ. The V and J ends lost 0 bases and 2 bases respectively, with 5 bases between them. CDR3 region: CASSLAGTYEQYF. The CDR3 region has the DNA TGTGCCAGCAGCTTAGCGGGAACCTACGAGCAGTACTTC. Combining the CDR3 with reference TRBV7-6 and TRBJ2-7 gives the whole variable domain GAGVSQSPRYKVTKRGQDVALRCDPISGHVSLYWYRQALGQGPEFLTYFNYEAQQDKSGLPNDRFSAERPEGSISTLTIQRTEQRDSAMYRCASSLAGTYEQYFGPGTRLTVT.

The chain is built from TRBV29-1 and TRBJ1-2; 8 bases match TRBD1. This CDR3 is 15 amino acids long. Trimming removed 1 base from V and 4 bases from J; junction bases left unmatched: 8. Germline-derived CDR1 and CDR2 are SQVTM and ANQGSEA. The CDR3 region has the DNA TGCAGCGTTGAAGCCCTGAGACAGGGGACCTATGGCTACACCTTC. This translates into CSVEALRQGTYGYTF.

This clone showed up just once. V and J are TRBV27 and TRBJ2-2, with 7 bases aligning to TRBD2. There are 13 residues in the CDR3. Germline trimming cut 10 bases from V and 1 base from J; bases unmatched to any gene: 3. Germline lookup yields CDR1 MNHEY and CDR2 SMNVEV (reference sequence). The CDR3 DNA reads as TGTGCCACCACTAGCGTGAACACCGGGGAGCTGTTTTTT. Translation gives CATTSVNTGELFF.

The rearrangement joins TRBV28 to TRBJ2-1, with D hard to call. Per germline, CDR1 MDHEN and CDR2 SYDVKM. The CDR3 is 12 residues long. The ends were cut back, 5 bases at V and 4 bases at J, with 6 bases in the middle. The CDR3 DNA reads TGTGCCAGCAGTCCCGGATACAATGAGCAGTTCTTC. The encoded protein is CASSPGYNEQFF.

The rearrangement uses TRBV9 and TRBJ2-2; TRBD1 agrees at 8 bases. This CDR3 contains 15 residues. Germline trimming cut 0 bases from V and 5 bases from J; bases unmatched to any gene: 3. Germline values: CDR1 SGDLS, CDR2 YYNGEE. The CDR3 DNA reads as TGTGCCAGCAGCGTAGGGACAGGGTGGACCGGGGAGCTGTTTTTT. This codes for CASSVGTGWTGELFF.